The 27 T cell receptor beta chains reported below all come from one sample, sequenced in a study of T cells in localized non-small cell lung cancer. This table comes from immunoSEQ multiplex PCR, and its TCRdb copy is limited to in-frame clones, with some not included. Of 35,000 to 40,000 clones in the sample, roughly nine tenths are singletons; the top ten hold more than 5.5%. Sample: peripheral blood, taken before any cancer treatment. All receptors derive from a female donor over 55 with stage I lung adenocarcinoma.

A note on this clone: An end of the junction does not agree with germline; a read error may underlie this. The rearrangement links TRBV10-3 to TRBJ2-1; D call uncertain. This CDR3 is 12 amino acids long. Germline CDR1 reads ENHRY; CDR2 reads SYGVKD. The CDR3 nucleotides read TGTGCCATCAGTGAGTCAGAAGGTCCCGCGCTCTTC. This translates into CAISESEGPALF.

The chain combines TRBV5-1 with TRBJ1-2; D not resolved. Germline V lookup: CDR1 SGHRS, CDR2 YFSETQ. The CDR3 length is 14 residues. The germline V and J ends were trimmed by 0 bases and 4 bases, with 10 bases remaining between them. CDR3 loop: CASSLDTEPYGYTF. CDR3 in DNA: TGCGCCAGCAGCTTGGATACAGAACCCTATGGCTACACCTTC.

The chain links TRBV23-1 to TRBJ1-1; D gene uncertain. TRBV23-1 is identified as an open reading frame with a role that is uncertain. This CDR3 spans 12 amino acids. Deletions cut 4 bases from V and 0 bases from J, with 3 bases between. Here the CDR3 reads CASSRLNTEAFF. As DNA, the CDR3 is TGCGCCAGCAGTCGTCTGAACACTGAAGCTTTCTTT.

The sample holds one count of this clone. This sequence joins TRBV21-1 and TRBJ2-5; the table's D call, TRBD2, has no DNA check behind it. TRBV21-1 is a known pseudogene. The length of the CDR3 is 19 residues. The CDR3 DNA reads TGTGCCAGCAGCAAAATCTCAAAACCTTCCGCTCTGAACGGGGAGACCCAGTACTTC. Its translation is CASSKISKPSALNGETQYF.

The V call is TRBV9, the J call TRBJ2-5; 7 positions match TRBD1. CDR3 length equals 14 residues. The J segment lost 2 bases and the V segment lost 4 bases, leaving 5 bases of the junction unmatched. Germline CDR1 SGDLS, CDR2 YYNGEE. CDR3 nucleotides: TGTGCCAGCAGCCCTGGACAGGCACAAGAGACCCAGTACTTC. Its protein product is CASSPGQAQETQYF.

V gene TRBV11-2 combines with J gene TRBJ2-5; 7 bases are a match to TRBD2. The CDR3 totals 16 residues. From germline, CDR1 is SGHAT and CDR2 FQNNGV. After removal of 4 bases from V and 7 bases from J, the junction contained 15 bases not matched to a gene. The CDR3: CASSSPGGDPAGTQYF. For the CDR3, the DNA is TGTGCCAGCAGCTCACCGGGGGGAGACCCTGCAGGGACCCAGTACTTC.

The chain employs TRBV19 and TRBJ1-3, with D tentatively TRBD1 (5 bases). V was shortened by 3 bases and J by 0 bases, with 12 bases between the two germline ends. The CDR3 length is 16 residues. Germline loops: CDR1 LNHDA, CDR2 SQIVND (reference sequence). DNA of the CDR3: TGTGCCAGTAGTATGGGTACAGGTTACTCTGGAAACACCATATATTTT. Its translation: CASSMGTGYSGNTIYF.

This clone turned up a few times. J is TRBJ1-6 and V is TRBV6-1, with 8 bases matching TRBD1. In germline, CDR1 is MNHNS, CDR2 SASEGT. The ends lost 3 bases at V and 4 bases at J; junction bases unmatched: 5. The CDR3 has 16 amino acids. CDR3 residues: CASSESGTGYNSPLHF. CDR3 sequence (DNA): TGTGCCAGCAGTGAGTCCGGGACAGGTTATAATTCACCCCTCCACTTT.

V gene TRBV2 combines with J gene TRBJ2-1; D is uncertain. Trimming pared 3 bases from V and 10 bases from J, leaving 7 bases between. Germline V gene data show CDR1 as SNHLY and CDR2 as FYNNEI. The length of the CDR3 is 11 residues. The CDR3 nucleotides read TGTGCCAGCAGTGAGATGTTAGAGCAGTTCTTC. This encodes CASSEMLEQFF.

The chain combines TRBV6-5 with TRBJ1-4; 9 bases map to TRBD1. Germline assignment: CDR1 MNHEY and CDR2 SVGAGI. V was clipped by 6 bases and J by 7 bases; unmatched bases: 9. This CDR3 has 15 residues. CDR3 region: CASSRTGDEGEKLFF. CDR3 coding DNA: TGTGCCAGCAGCCGGACAGGGGATGAAGGTGAAAAACTGTTTTTT.

This chain links TRBV28 with TRBJ1-1; a weak D match, TRBD1 (5 bases). The CDR3 is 15 residues long. Trimming removed 3 bases at V and 0 bases at J, with 11 bases between. CDR1 and CDR2 from the germline V gene are MDHEN and SYDVKM. CDR3 sequence reads: CASSFAGLMNTEAFF. In nucleotides, the CDR3 is TGTGCCAGCAGTTTTGCAGGGCTGATGAACACTGAAGCTTTCTTT.

In DNA, the CDR3 is TGTGCCAGCAGCTTAGGCCCAAACAAGGTCTACGAGCAGTACTTC. Translating it yields CASSLGPNKVYEQYF. The rearrangement links TRBV7-2 to TRBJ2-7; no definite D call. V was trimmed by 1 base and J by 3 bases, leaving 13 bases between them. CDR1 and CDR2 from the germline V gene are SGHTA and FQGNSA. The CDR3 totals 15 residues.

The genes are TRBV7-8 and TRBJ1-5; TRBD1 matches at 9 bases. The ends lost 5 bases at V and 7 bases at J; junction bases unmatched: 15. Germline V gene sequence: CDR1 SGHVS, CDR2 FQNEAQ. This CDR3 is built from 17 residues. CDR3 bases: TGTGCCAGCAGCCCCGCGCGACTACAGGGGGCGGGACAGCCCCAGCATTTT. As protein: CASSPARLQGAGQPQHF.

V usage is TRBV2 and J usage is TRBJ2-2, with 7 positions matching TRBD1. Germline-derived CDR1 and CDR2 are SNHLY and FYNNEI. With 8 bases clipped from V and 5 bases from J, the junction kept 11 bases outside the gene matches. This CDR3 is built from 15 residues. CDR3 nucleotide sequence: TGTGCCAGCGCGGAGACAGGGATGGTTACCGGGGAGCTGTTTTTT. Translation gives CASAETGMVTGELFF.

The chain links TRBV18 to TRBJ1-5; no clear D. There are 13 residues in the CDR3. CDR1 and CDR2 (germline): KGHSH, LQKENI. V was trimmed by 2 bases and J by 8 bases, leaving 10 bases between them. Here the CDR3 reads CASSPAGLEPQHF. The DNA for the CDR3 is TGTGCCAGCTCACCAGCGGGTCTTGAGCCCCAGCATTTT.

This clone occurred a few times. The chain employs TRBV27 and TRBJ1-6, with 9 bases that match TRBD1. Germline V gene sequence: CDR1 MNHEY, CDR2 SMNVEV (reference sequence). The CDR3 is 14 residues long. V was clipped by 5 bases and J by 9 bases; unmatched bases: 5. The DNA of the CDR3 is TGTGCCAGCAGTGCTGGACAGGGGTCTTCACCCCTCCACTTT. It yields the protein CASSAGQGSSPLHF.

There are a few counts of this clone. The chain is built from TRBV5-1 and TRBJ2-1, with 7 bases fitting TRBD2. The CDR3 consists of 14 residues. The V gene end was trimmed by 5 bases and the J gene end by 3 bases; junction bases not matched to a gene: 5. The germline CDR1 and CDR2 sequences are SGHRS and YFSETQ. CDR3 amino acids: CASRQSGVYNEQFF. CDR3 nucleotides: TGCGCCAGCAGACAGAGCGGGGTCTACAATGAGCAGTTCTTC.

The V and J genes are TRBV27 and TRBJ1-1, with D uncertain. CDR1 is MNHEY and CDR2 is SMNVEV in the germline V gene (reference sequence). Trimming cost V 3 bases and J 1 base, with 9 bases left between them. This CDR3 contains 14 residues. The CDR3, as DNA: TGTGCCAGCAGTTTGGCCCCCGGGAACACTGAAGCTTTCTTT. This gives the protein CASSLAPGNTEAFF.

The chain has TRBV10-3 and TRBJ1-1, with 7 bases that match TRBD1. Germline V gene data show CDR1 as ENHRY and CDR2 as SYGVKD. The trim removed 2 bases at V and 1 base at J, leaving 1 base unmatched. The CDR3 length is 14 residues. In DNA form, the CDR3 reads TGTGCCATCAGTGAGAGGGACAGGAACACTGAAGCTTTCTTT. Protein: CAISERDRNTEAFF.

This chain connects TRBV6-5 to TRBJ1-5; weak D call: TRBD1 (5 bases). V lost 6 bases to trimming and J lost 7 bases, with 16 bases between them. CDR3 length: 14 residues. Germline V lookup: CDR1 MNHEY, CDR2 SVGAGI. CDR3 loop: CASSPQWGSQPQHF. CDR3 DNA sequence: TGTGCCAGCAGCCCCCAGTGGGGGAGCCAGCCCCAGCATTTT.

This sequence joins TRBV19 and TRBJ2-1, with 10 bases lining up with TRBD2. CDR1 LNHDA and CDR2 SQIVND come from the germline V gene (reference sequence). This CDR3 is 18 amino acids long. After removal of 1 base from V and 7 bases from J, the junction contained 13 bases not matched to a gene. The CDR3: CASSIGDIAGGPWNEQFF. The DNA for the CDR3 is TGTGCCAGTAGTATAGGGGATATAGCGGGGGGTCCGTGGAATGAGCAGTTCTTC.

This clone was seen a single time. This chain uses TRBV6-1 with TRBJ1-2; D is unresolved. V was cut by 1 base and J by 8 bases, with 20 bases left in between. The CDR3 extends over 16 amino acids. Germline loops: CDR1 MNHNS, CDR2 SASEGT. The CDR3 nucleotides are TGTGCCAGCAGTGAAGATTCAAACAGAGGCCTTAAGGGCTACACCTTC. Translated, it gives CASSEDSNRGLKGYTF.

The rearrangement uses TRBV5-8 and TRBJ1-3; TRBD1 agrees at 11 bases. The CDR3 spans 17 residues. Trimming took 3 bases from V and 7 from J; bases not matched to a gene: 12. Per the germline V gene, CDR1 is SGHTS and CDR2 is YDEGEE. The CDR3 bases are TGTGCCAGCAGCTCACCGATTGGACAGGGGGCCCCGAACACCATATATTTT. Protein sequence: CASSSPIGQGAPNTIYF.

This clone was detected only a few times. The DNA of the CDR3 is TGTGCCAGCAGCGCCACAACAGGATCCGACGAGCAGTACGTC. Protein product: CASSATTGSDEQYV. V is TRBV5-4 and J is TRBJ2-7; tentative D call: TRBD1 (5 bases). The CDR3 has 14 amino acids. The germline V and J ends were trimmed by 4 bases and 5 bases, with 16 bases remaining between them. Germline V gene sequence: CDR1 SGHNT, CDR2 YYREEE (reference sequence).

The chain joins TRBV19 to TRBJ1-4, with TRBD1 identical over 11 bases. The V and J ends lost 5 bases and 7 bases, in that order; junction bases with no gene match: 9. Germline V gene sequence: CDR1 LNHDA, CDR2 SQIVND (reference sequence). The CDR3 length is 16 residues. This CDR3 reads CASSGRTGGSREKLFF. The CDR3 nucleotides are TGTGCCAGTAGTGGGAGGACAGGGGGCTCTCGTGAAAAACTGTTTTTT.

This chain uses TRBV15 with TRBJ1-1; D unclear. CDR3 length equals 14 residues. Germline assignment: CDR1 LNHNV and CDR2 YYDKDF (reference sequence). V lost 0 bases, J lost 0 bases, and 5 bases lay in between. The DNA for the CDR3 is TGTGCCACCAGCAGAGATGGCCTGAACACTGAAGCTTTCTTT. This encodes CATSRDGLNTEAFF.

The V call is TRBV11-1, the J call TRBJ1-1; D unclear. The V end was cut by 6 bases, the J end by 0 bases, with 5 bases between. The CDR3 sequence is 12 residues long. Looked up from germline, CDR1 is SGHAT and CDR2 is FQDESV (reference sequence). This chain's CDR3 is CASRGMNTEAFF. The CDR3 DNA reads as TGTGCCAGCAGGGGGATGAACACTGAAGCTTTCTTT.